This T cell receptor beta chain was sequenced for a study of blood T cell repertoires in COVID-19. The wider study: Whether acute or convalescent, the COVID-19 samples came from the United States, Italy and Spain.

This clone is a singleton in its sample. Under the authors' procedure: By means of reference gene primer amplification, nucleated cell counts were estimated. TCRdb's table, derived via immunoSEQ multiplex PCR, lists solely in-frame clones and lacks some. The V and J calls and clone size were taken over from that table, and D and trimming were inferred from the DNA. The data show some 240,000 clones, around nine tenths seen once. Patients in Seattle were enrolled during active infection, then followed longitudinally. Trimming shortened V by 2 bases and J by 10 bases, and 13 bases separated the two germline ends. The CDR3 is 14 residues long. CDR1 is SGHRS and CDR2 is YFSETQ in the germline V gene.

This receptor was identified in a woman aged 70-85 years with COVID-19, enrolled during active disease. Source material: peripheral blood. V usage is TRBV5-1 and J usage is TRBJ1-6, with TRBD1 as a possible D gene (6 bases). The CDR3 spells CASSLYSQGSPLHF. CDR3 DNA sequence: TGCGCCAGCAGCTTATACTCCCAGGGGTCACCCCTCCACTTT.